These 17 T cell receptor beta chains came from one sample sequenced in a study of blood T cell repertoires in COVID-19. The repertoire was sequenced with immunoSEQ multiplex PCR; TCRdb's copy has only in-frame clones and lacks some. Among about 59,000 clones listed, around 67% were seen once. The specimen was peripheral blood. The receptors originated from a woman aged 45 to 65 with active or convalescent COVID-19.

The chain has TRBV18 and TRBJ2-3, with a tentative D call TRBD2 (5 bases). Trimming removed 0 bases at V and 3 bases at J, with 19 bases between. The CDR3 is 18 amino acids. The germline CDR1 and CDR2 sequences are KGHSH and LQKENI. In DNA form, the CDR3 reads TGTGCCAGCTCACCACCGGTGACGGCCTGGTGGGAGACAGATACGCAGTATTTT. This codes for CASSPPVTAWWETDTQYF.

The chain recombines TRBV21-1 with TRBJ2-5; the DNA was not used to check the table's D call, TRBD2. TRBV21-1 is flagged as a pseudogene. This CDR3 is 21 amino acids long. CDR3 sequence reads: CASSKLGLAGGEGTSQETQYF. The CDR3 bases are TGTGCCAGCAGCAAACTAGGACTAGCGGGAGGAGAGGGAACAAGCCAAGAGACCCAGTACTTC.

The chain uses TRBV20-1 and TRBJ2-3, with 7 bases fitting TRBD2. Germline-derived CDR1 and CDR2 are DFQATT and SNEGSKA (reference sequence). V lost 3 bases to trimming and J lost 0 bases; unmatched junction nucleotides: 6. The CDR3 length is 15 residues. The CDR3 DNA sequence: TGCAGTGCTAGTATGTCTAGCGGTAGCACAGATACGCAGTATTTT. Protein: CSASMSSGSTDTQYF.

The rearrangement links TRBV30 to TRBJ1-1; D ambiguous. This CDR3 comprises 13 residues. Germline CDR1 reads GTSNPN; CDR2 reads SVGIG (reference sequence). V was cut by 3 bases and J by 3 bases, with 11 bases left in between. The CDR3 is CAWSWEVDTEAFF. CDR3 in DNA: TGTGCCTGGAGCTGGGAGGTGGACACTGAAGCTTTCTTT.

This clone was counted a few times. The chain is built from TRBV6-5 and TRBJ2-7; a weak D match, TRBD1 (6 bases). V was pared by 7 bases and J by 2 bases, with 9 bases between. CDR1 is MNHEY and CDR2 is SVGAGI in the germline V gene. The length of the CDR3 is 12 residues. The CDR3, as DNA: TGTGCCAGCATGGGGACAACCTACGAGCAGTACTTC. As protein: CASMGTTYEQYF.

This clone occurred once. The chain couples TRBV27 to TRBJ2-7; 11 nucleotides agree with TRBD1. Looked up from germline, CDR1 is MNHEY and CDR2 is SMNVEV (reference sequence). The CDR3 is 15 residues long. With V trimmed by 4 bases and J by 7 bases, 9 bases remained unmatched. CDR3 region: CASSYVGGTGGEQYF. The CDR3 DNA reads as TGTGCCAGCAGTTACGTTGGGGGGACAGGGGGAGAGCAGTACTTC.

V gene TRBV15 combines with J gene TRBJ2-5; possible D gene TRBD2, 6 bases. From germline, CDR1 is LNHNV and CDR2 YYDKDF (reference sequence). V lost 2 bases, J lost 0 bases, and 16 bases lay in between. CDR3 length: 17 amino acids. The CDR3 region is CATSRSPGLMYQETQYF. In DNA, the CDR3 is TGTGCCACCAGCAGAAGCCCGGGACTGATGTACCAAGAGACCCAGTACTTC.

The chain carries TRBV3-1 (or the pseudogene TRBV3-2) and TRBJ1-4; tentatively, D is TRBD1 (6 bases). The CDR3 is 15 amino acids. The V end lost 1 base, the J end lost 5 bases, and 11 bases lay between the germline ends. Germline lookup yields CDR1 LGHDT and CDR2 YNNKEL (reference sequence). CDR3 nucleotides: TGTGCCAGCAGCCAAGTAGGCCAGGGGAATGAAAAACTGTTTTTT. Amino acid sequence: CASSQVGQGNEKLFF.

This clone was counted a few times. The CDR3 DNA is TGTGCCACCAGTGACCTGACTAGCGCCTATGAGCAGTTCTTC. Translated: CATSDLTSAYEQFF. The rearrangement uses TRBV24-1 and TRBJ2-1; 8 nucleotides match TRBD2. This CDR3 has 14 amino acids. Trimming removed 4 bases from V and 8 bases from J; junction bases left unmatched: 6. The germline CDR1 and CDR2 sequences are KGHDR and SFDVKD.

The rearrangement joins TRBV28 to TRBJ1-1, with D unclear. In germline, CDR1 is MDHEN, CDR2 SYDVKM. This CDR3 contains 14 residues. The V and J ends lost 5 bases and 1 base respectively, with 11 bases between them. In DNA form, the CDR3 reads TGTGCCAGCAGTCTCATTAGACAGAACACTGAAGCTTTCTTT. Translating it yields CASSLIRQNTEAFF.

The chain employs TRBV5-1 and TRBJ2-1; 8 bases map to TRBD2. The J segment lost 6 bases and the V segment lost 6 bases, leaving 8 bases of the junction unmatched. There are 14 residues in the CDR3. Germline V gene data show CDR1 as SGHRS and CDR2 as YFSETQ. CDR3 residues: CASTTGGHGNEQFF. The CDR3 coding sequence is TGCGCCAGCACAACGGGAGGGCATGGCAATGAGCAGTTCTTC.

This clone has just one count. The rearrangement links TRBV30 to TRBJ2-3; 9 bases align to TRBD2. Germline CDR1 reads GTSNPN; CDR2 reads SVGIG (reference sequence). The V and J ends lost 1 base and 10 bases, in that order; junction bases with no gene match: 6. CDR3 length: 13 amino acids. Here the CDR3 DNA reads TGTGCCTGGAGTGGCGCGGGAGGGCGAGCGCAGTATTTT. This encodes CAWSGAGGRAQYF.

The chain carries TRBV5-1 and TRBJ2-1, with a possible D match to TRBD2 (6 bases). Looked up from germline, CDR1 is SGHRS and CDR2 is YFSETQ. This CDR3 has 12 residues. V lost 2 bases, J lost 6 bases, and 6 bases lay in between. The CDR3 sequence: CASSLLANEQFF. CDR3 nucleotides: TGCGCCAGCAGCTTACTAGCCAATGAGCAGTTCTTC.

The CDR3 DNA follows: TGTGCCATCAGTTCAACGGGGGGCAACTACGAGCAGTACTTC. This encodes CAISSTGGNYEQYF. The J gene is TRBJ2-7, the V gene TRBV10-3, with a weak D call TRBD2 (7 bases). V gave up 5 bases and J gave up 3 bases, with 14 bases separating them. CDR1 is ENHRY and CDR2 is SYGVKD in the germline V gene. CDR3 size: 14 residues.

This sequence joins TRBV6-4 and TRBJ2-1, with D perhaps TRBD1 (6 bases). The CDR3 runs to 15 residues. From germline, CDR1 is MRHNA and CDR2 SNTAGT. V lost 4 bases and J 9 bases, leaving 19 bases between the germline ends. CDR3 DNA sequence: TGTGCCAGCAGTGCGGGGTTGAACAGGGTCTTTGAGCAGTTCTTC. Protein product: CASSAGLNRVFEQFF.

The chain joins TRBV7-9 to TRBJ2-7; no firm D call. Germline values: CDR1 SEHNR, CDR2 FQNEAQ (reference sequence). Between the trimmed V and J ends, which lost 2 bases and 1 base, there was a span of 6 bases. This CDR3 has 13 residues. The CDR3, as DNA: TGTGCCAGCAGCTTACAGCGTTCCTACGAGCAGTACTTC. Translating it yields CASSLQRSYEQYF.

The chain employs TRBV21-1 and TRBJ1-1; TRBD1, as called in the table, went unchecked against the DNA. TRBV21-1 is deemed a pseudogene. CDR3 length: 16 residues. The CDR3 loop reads CASSKGLRHENTEAFF. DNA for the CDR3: TGTGCCAGCAGCAAAGGTTTGAGACACGAGAACACTGAAGCTTTCTTT.